This T cell receptor beta chain appears in the sequencing data of a study of CXCR3-negative and CXCR3-positive naive CD8 T cells. Points from the study as a whole: Naive CXCR3-positive and CXCR3-negative cells shared TRBV-TRBJ usage; memory cells diverged. Naive cells that were CXCR3-positive had more hydrophobic TRB CDR3s (compared with CXCR3-negative naive cells).

The authors made the TRB cDNA libraries by 5' RACE using UMI labels. TCRdb processed the 5' RACE reads again and assigns one entry to each CDR3 protein, with no DNA. This repertoire comprises roughly 60,000 distinct CDR3 sequences; its ten largest clones make up 0.7% to 0.95%. As regards this clonotype: Its specificity is unknown.

Subsets of CD8+ T cells were each sorted in triplicate at 250,000 to 350,000 cells apiece. Naive CD8+ T cells showed CD45RO-CCR7+CD27+CD95-. CDR1 is SGHAT, CDR2 FQNNGV, per germline. CDR3 size: 15 residues. Sequencing was performed on naive CXCR3+ CD8+ T cells from blood. Subset here: CD45RO-CCR7+CD27+CD95- naive CD8+ T cells expressing CXCR3 (TNR3+). This rearrangement joins TRBV11-2 to TRBJ2-2; the D gene TCRdb calls, TRBD1, cannot be checked with no DNA. This TCR derives from a human donor in good health. Some clones in this sample may be carry-over from other donors' samples. CDR3 region: CASSLSGGFTGELFF.